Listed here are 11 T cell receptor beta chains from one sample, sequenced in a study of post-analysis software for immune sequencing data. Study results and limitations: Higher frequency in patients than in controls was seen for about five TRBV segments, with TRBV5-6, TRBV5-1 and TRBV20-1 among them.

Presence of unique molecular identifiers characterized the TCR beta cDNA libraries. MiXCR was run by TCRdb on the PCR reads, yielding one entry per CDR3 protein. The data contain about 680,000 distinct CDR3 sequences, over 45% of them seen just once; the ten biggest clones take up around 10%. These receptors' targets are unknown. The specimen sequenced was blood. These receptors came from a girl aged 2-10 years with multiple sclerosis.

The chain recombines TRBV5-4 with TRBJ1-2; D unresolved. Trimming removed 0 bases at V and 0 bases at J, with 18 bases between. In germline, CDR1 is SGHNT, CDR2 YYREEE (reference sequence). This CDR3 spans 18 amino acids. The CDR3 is CASSLAFGRKAANYGYTF. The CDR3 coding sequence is TGTGCCAGCAGCTTGGCCTTCGGCAGGAAAGCGGCTAACTATGGCTACACCTTC.

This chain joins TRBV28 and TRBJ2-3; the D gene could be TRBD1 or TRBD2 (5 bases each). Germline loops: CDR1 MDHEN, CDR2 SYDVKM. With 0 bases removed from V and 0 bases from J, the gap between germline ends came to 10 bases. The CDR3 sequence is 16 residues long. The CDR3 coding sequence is TGTGCCAGCAGTTTATGGGGACCTAATAGCACAGATACGCAGTATTTT. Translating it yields CASSLWGPNSTDTQYF.

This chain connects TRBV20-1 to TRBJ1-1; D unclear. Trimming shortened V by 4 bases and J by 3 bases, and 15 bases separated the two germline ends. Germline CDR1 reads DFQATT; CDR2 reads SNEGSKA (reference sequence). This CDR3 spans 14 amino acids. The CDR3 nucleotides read TGCAGTGCTAAAACGGGGTCCCGGTACACTGAAGCTTTCTTT. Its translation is CSAKTGSRYTEAFF.

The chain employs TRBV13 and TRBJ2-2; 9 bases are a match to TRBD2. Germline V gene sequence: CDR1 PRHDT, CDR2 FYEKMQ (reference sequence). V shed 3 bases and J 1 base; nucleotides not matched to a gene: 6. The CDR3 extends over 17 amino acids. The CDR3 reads CASSFLAGSENTGELFF. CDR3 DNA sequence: TGTGCCAGCAGCTTCCTAGCGGGAAGCGAGAACACCGGGGAGCTGTTTTTT.

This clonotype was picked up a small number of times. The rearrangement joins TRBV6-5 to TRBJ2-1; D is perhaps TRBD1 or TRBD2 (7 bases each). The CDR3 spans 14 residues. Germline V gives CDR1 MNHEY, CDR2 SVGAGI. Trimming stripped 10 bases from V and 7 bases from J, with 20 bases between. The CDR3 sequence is CATAVFRGGNEQFF. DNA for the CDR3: TGTGCCACCGCCGTCTTCAGGGGGGGGAATGAGCAGTTCTTC.

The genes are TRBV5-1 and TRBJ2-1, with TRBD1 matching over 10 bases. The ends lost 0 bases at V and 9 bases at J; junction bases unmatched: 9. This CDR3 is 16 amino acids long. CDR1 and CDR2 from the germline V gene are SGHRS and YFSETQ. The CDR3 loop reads CASSLAGTGVRGEQFF. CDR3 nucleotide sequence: TGCGCCAGCAGCTTGGCCGGGACAGGGGTCCGTGGTGAGCAGTTCTTC.

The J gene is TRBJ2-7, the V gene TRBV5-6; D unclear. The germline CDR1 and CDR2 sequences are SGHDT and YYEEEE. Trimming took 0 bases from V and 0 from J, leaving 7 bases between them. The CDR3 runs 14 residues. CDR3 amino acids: CASSLEMDSYEQYF. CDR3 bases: TGTGCCAGCAGCTTGGAAATGGACTCCTACGAGCAGTACTTC. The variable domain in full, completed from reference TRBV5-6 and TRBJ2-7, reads DAGVTQSPTHLIKTRGQQVTLRCSPKSGHDTVSWYQQALGQGPQFIFQYYEEEERQRGNFPDRFSGHQFPNYSSELNVNALLLGDSALYLCASSLEMDSYEQYFGPGTRLTVT.

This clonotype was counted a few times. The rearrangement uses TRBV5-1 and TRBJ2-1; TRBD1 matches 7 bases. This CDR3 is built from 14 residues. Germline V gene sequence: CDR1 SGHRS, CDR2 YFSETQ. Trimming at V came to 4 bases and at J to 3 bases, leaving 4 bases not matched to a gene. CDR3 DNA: TGCGCCAGCAGCCCCGGGACAGACTACAATGAGCAGTTCTTC. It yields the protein CASSPGTDYNEQFF.

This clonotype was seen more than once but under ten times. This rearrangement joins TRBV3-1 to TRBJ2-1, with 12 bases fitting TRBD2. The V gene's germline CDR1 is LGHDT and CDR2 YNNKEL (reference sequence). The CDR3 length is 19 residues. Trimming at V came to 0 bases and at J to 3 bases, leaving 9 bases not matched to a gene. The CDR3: CASSQDWPLTSGGYNEQFF. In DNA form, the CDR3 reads TGTGCCAGCAGCCAAGATTGGCCCTTGACTAGCGGGGGCTACAATGAGCAGTTCTTC.

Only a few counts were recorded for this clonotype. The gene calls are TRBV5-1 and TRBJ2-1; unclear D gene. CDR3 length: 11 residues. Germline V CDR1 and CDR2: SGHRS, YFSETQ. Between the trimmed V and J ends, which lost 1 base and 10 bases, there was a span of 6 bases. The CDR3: CASSLTREQFF. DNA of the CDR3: TGCGCCAGCAGCTTGACCCGGGAGCAGTTCTTC.

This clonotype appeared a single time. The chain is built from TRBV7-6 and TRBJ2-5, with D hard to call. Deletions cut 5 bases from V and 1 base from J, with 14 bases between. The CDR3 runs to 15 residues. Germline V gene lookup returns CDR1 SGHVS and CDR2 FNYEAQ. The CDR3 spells CASSRPMVGQETQYF. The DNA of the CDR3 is TGTGCCAGCAGCCGCCCCATGGTGGGCCAAGAGACCCAGTACTTC.